This entry lists 29 T cell receptor beta chains sequenced from one sample in a study of blood T cells in healthy people across ages. Primed by a sample-barcoded 5' primer and a J-beta primer mix, a second PCR proceeded for roughly 6 to 12 cycles. TCRdb reprocessed the 5' RACE reads with MiXCR, giving one entry per CDR3 protein. Of approximately 600,000 distinct CDR3 sequences listed, under 65% are singletons. The sequenced material came from blood. Every receptor here comes from a man aged 55 to 70 in good health.

This clonotype was recorded a few times. This chain connects TRBV29-1 to TRBJ2-4, with no clear D. CDR1 SQVTM and CDR2 ANQGSEA come from the germline V gene. With 4 bases removed from V and 8 bases from J, the gap between germline ends came to 18 bases. This CDR3 region has 14 residues. The DNA for the CDR3 is TGCAGCGTTGTTGACGGCAGGTCCGCGGACATTCAGTACTTC. Residues: CSVVDGRSADIQYF.

V gene TRBV20-1 combines with J gene TRBJ2-1, with TRBD2 identical over 8 bases. The V and J ends lost 1 base and 1 base, in that order; junction bases with no gene match: 6. From germline, CDR1 is DFQATT and CDR2 SNEGSKA (reference sequence). This CDR3 is built from 16 residues. CDR3 sequence: CSARGGGGLSYNEQFF. The CDR3 bases are TGCAGTGCTAGAGGTGGCGGGGGGTTATCCTACAATGAGCAGTTCTTC.

V gene TRBV4-1 combines with J gene TRBJ1-5, with 11 bases identical to TRBD1. This CDR3 is built from 15 residues. Germline-derived CDR1 and CDR2 are MGHRA and YSYEKL. The V segment lost 4 bases and the J segment 7 bases; nucleotides outside the gene matches: 6. The CDR3 is CASSPMDRGQQPQHF. The CDR3 region has the DNA TGCGCCAGCAGCCCCATGGACAGGGGGCAACAGCCCCAGCATTTT.

This chain joins TRBV5-1 and TRBJ1-1, with 11 bases that match TRBD1. CDR3 length: 17 amino acids. Germline lookup yields CDR1 SGHRS and CDR2 YFSETQ. Trimming removed 0 bases from V and 4 bases from J; junction bases left unmatched: 8. The CDR3 coding sequence is TGCGCCAGCAGCTTGGTTGCCGGGACAGGGGGGAGCACTGAAGCTTTCTTT. It translates to CASSLVAGTGGSTEAFF. The full variable domain, its missing parts supplied by reference TRBV5-1 and TRBJ1-1, is KAGVTQTPRYLIKTRGQQVTLSCSPISGHRSVSWYQQTPGQGLQFLFEYFSETQRNKGNFPGRFSGRQFSNSRSEMNVSTLELGDSALYLCASSLVAGTGGSTEAFFGQGTRLTVV.

This clonotype has ten or more counts. The V and J genes are TRBV29-1 and TRBJ2-5; D possibly uses TRBD1 or TRBD2 (5 bases each). CDR1 SQVTM and CDR2 ANQGSEA come from the germline V gene. The CDR3 is made up of 13 amino acids. Trimming took off 7 bases at V and 1 base at J, with 13 bases between the two ends. The CDR3: CSARGRFQETQYF. The CDR3 coding sequence is TGCAGCGCTAGGGGACGGTTCCAAGAGACCCAGTACTTC.

The chain couples TRBV29-1 to TRBJ1-1; no definite D call. This CDR3 is 13 amino acids long. The ends were cut back, 5 bases at V and 1 base at J, with 11 bases in the middle. Germline V gene sequence: CDR1 SQVTM, CDR2 ANQGSEA. CDR3 region: CSVRIDGNTEAFF. CDR3 DNA: TGCAGCGTTCGGATCGACGGGAACACTGAAGCTTTCTTT.

This clonotype was counted a few times. The V call is TRBV11-2, the J call TRBJ2-6, with a possible D match to TRBD1 (6 bases). The CDR3 consists of 15 residues. Germline CDR1 SGHAT, CDR2 FQNNGV. The V gene lost 7 bases and the J gene lost 3 bases, with 13 bases spanning the gap. The CDR3: CASNLNRVGANVLTF. In DNA, the CDR3 is TGTGCCAGCAACCTGAACAGGGTTGGGGCCAACGTCCTGACTTTC.

The V call is TRBV9, the J call TRBJ1-1; D gene ambiguous. Germline assignment: CDR1 SGDLS and CDR2 YYNGEE. Trimming took 0 bases from V and 1 from J, leaving 13 bases between them. This CDR3 is built from 16 residues. The CDR3, as DNA: TGTGCCAGCAGCGTAGCTCCCGGAGGTGAGAACACTGAAGCTTTCTTT. As protein: CASSVAPGGENTEAFF.

V and J are TRBV3-1 and TRBJ2-4, with 9 nucleotides matching TRBD1. The CDR3 totals 21 residues. The germline gives CDR1 LGHDT, CDR2 YNNKEL (reference sequence). After removal of 4 bases from V and 0 bases from J, the junction contained 19 bases not matched to a gene. The CDR3 sequence: CASSLHQPGQGPILAKNIQYF. In DNA form, the CDR3 reads TGTGCCAGCAGCCTTCACCAACCGGGACAGGGACCTATCCTAGCCAAAAACATTCAGTACTTC.

The chain combines TRBV7-8 with TRBJ2-1; TRBD2 agrees at 8 bases. V trimming: 0 bases; J trimming: 5 bases; junction bases outside the gene matches: 6. The germline gives CDR1 SGHVS, CDR2 FQNEAQ. CDR3 length: 16 amino acids. This CDR3 reads CASSLALGGGNNEQFF. DNA for the CDR3: TGTGCCAGCAGCTTAGCCCTTGGCGGGGGGAACAATGAGCAGTTCTTC.

This clonotype was counted once. V and J are TRBV11-2 and TRBJ2-5, with 9 bases identical to TRBD1. CDR1 is SGHAT and CDR2 is FQNNGV in the germline V gene. The CDR3 extends over 17 amino acids. J gave up 4 bases and V 5 bases, and 14 bases lay outside the gene matches. CDR3 coding DNA: TGTGCCAGCAGCGCAACAGGCGGGACAGGGAGGGGAGAGACCCAGTACTTC. Protein product: CASSATGGTGRGETQYF.

The chain uses TRBV2 and TRBJ2-5; 10 nucleotides agree with TRBD1. CDR1 is SNHLY and CDR2 is FYNNEI in the germline V gene. Unmatched junction bases numbered 10, after V lost 8 bases and J lost 7 bases. The CDR3 runs to 14 residues. CDR3 protein: CASAWTGGVATQYF. The DNA of the CDR3 is TGTGCCAGCGCATGGACAGGGGGTGTGGCGACCCAGTACTTC. Based on the CDR3 plus reference TRBV2 and TRBJ2-5, the full variable domain is EPEVTQTPSHQVTQMGQEVILRCVPISNHLYFYWYRQILGQKVEFLVSFYNNEISEKSEIFDDQFSVERPDGSNFTLKIRSTKLEDSAMYFCASAWTGGVATQYFGPGTRLLVL.

The V gene is TRBV29-1, the J gene TRBJ2-1; D might be TRBD1 (8 bases). Germline CDR1 reads SQVTM; CDR2 reads ANQGSEA. The V gene lost 7 bases and the J gene lost 5 bases, with 15 bases spanning the gap. CDR3 length: 13 residues. The CDR3 sequence: CSAQTGGDNEQFF. In DNA form, the CDR3 reads TGCAGCGCTCAAACAGGGGGGGACAATGAGCAGTTCTTC.

Only one count was recorded for this clonotype. This chain joins TRBV5-5 and TRBJ2-3, with 13 bases fitting TRBD2. The trim removed 2 bases at V and 2 bases at J, leaving 11 bases unmatched. Germline V gives CDR1 SGHKS, CDR2 YYEKEE (reference sequence). The CDR3 loop spans 19 amino acids. CDR3 region: CASSFYPETSGGPTDTQYF. The CDR3 DNA sequence: TGTGCCAGCAGCTTTTATCCCGAGACTAGCGGGGGGCCCACAGATACGCAGTATTTT.

This clonotype was seen a few times. The J gene is TRBJ2-1, the V gene TRBV12-3 or TRBV12-4; 11 nucleotides match TRBD2. With 7 bases clipped from V and 14 bases from J, the junction kept 10 bases outside the gene matches. The CDR3 covers 13 residues. The CDR3: CASKGLAASVEFF. DNA for the CDR3: TGTGCCAGCAAGGGACTAGCGGCGTCCGTAGAGTTCTTC.

This clonotype was counted a single time. The chain recombines TRBV3-1 with TRBJ2-4; the match to TRBD2 covers 14 bases. Germline trimming cut 0 bases from V and 13 bases from J; bases unmatched to any gene: 14. The germline CDR1 and CDR2 sequences are LGHDT and YNNKEL (reference sequence). The CDR3 is 18 amino acids. The CDR3 DNA reads as TGTGCCAGCAGCCAAGATCCGACTAGCGGGGGGGTGATGAGAGAGCAGTACTTC. Translated: CASSQDPTSGGVMREQYF.

This clonotype appeared a few times. V and J are TRBV6-6 and TRBJ2-7; 7 bases map to TRBD1. The V and J ends lost 7 bases and 3 bases, in that order; junction bases with no gene match: 9. This CDR3 region has 14 residues. The germline V gene has CDR1 MNHNY and CDR2 SVGAGI (reference sequence). Here the CDR3 DNA reads TGTGCCAGCACCTCAGACAGGGTGTTCTACGAGCAGTACTTC. Protein sequence: CASTSDRVFYEQYF.

CDR3 bases: TGCAGCGGGGAGGAAAACTACAATGAGCAGTTCTTC. This sequence encodes CSGEENYNEQFF. The rearrangement joins TRBV29-1 to TRBJ2-1; the D gene is possibly TRBD2 (6 bases). With 7 bases removed from V and 3 bases from J, the gap between germline ends came to 10 bases. The germline CDR1 and CDR2 sequences are SQVTM and ANQGSEA. The CDR3 sequence is 12 residues long.

This clonotype was observed a handful of times. The chain couples TRBV6-2 or TRBV6-3 to TRBJ2-1, with TRBD2 identical over 15 bases. The junction had 2 bases not matched to a gene; V was cut back by 5 bases and J by 3 bases. CDR3 length: 16 amino acids. CDR1 MNHEY and CDR2 SVGEGT come from the germline V gene. The chain's CDR3 is CASSGTSGGYYNEQFF. CDR3 in DNA: TGTGCCAGCAGTGGGACTAGCGGGGGGTACTACAATGAGCAGTTCTTC.

This clonotype was counted between two and nine times. The V call is TRBV6-1, the J call TRBJ2-6; D possibly corresponds to TRBD2 (5 bases). Germline V gene lookup returns CDR1 MNHNS and CDR2 SASEGT. V was clipped by 8 bases and J by 0 bases, with 11 bases between them. The length of the CDR3 is 15 residues. The CDR3 protein is CASGRTTSGANVLTF. The CDR3 DNA reads TGTGCCAGCGGGAGAACGACCTCTGGGGCCAACGTCCTGACTTTC.

This rearrangement joins TRBV29-1 to TRBJ2-5; 7 nucleotides match TRBD1. From germline, CDR1 is SQVTM and CDR2 ANQGSEA. V shed 5 bases and J 5 bases; nucleotides not matched to a gene: 5. CDR3 length: 12 residues. The CDR3 protein is CSVTTGDETQYF. The CDR3 region has the DNA TGCAGCGTTACCACAGGGGACGAGACCCAGTACTTC.

This rearrangement joins TRBV14 to TRBJ2-4, with unresolved D. The CDR3 sequence is 16 residues long. Trimming removed 4 bases from V and 0 bases from J, with 13 bases in between. Germline V gene sequence: CDR1 SGHDN, CDR2 FVKESK. CDR3 sequence (DNA): TGTGCCAGCAGCCGTATTAAGGTTCTAGCCAAAAACATTCAGTACTTC. It is translated as CASSRIKVLAKNIQYF.

At least ten counts were recorded for this clonotype. The gene calls are TRBV12-3 or TRBV12-4 and TRBJ2-3, with a possible D match to TRBD2 (6 bases). V gave up 3 bases and J gave up 15 bases, with 22 bases separating them. There are 14 residues in the CDR3. The CDR3 region is CASSFGGTGDTEYF. CDR3 sequence (DNA): TGTGCCAGCAGTTTTGGGGGGACCGGAGATACGGAATATTTT.

The V and J genes are TRBV20-1 and TRBJ2-1; a weak D match, TRBD2 (6 bases). This CDR3 has 12 amino acids. In germline, CDR1 is DFQATT, CDR2 SNEGSKA (reference sequence). With 5 bases removed from V and 6 bases from J, the gap between germline ends came to 11 bases. The CDR3 region has the DNA TGCAGTGCTTGCCGGGACTCCAATGAGCAGTTCTTC. Residues: CSACRDSNEQFF.

The chain recombines TRBV7-9 with TRBJ2-1, with D perhaps TRBD1 (6 bases). The V and J ends lost 2 bases and 9 bases respectively, with 8 bases between them. This CDR3 contains 12 residues. Germline CDR1 reads SEHNR; CDR2 reads FQNEAQ (reference sequence). As DNA, the CDR3 is TGTGCCAGCAGCTTATCAGGGGTTGAGCAGTTCTTC. Protein product: CASSLSGVEQFF.

The chain links TRBV29-1 to TRBJ2-7, with a possible D match to TRBD1 (6 bases). Per the germline V gene, CDR1 is SQVTM and CDR2 is ANQGSEA. The CDR3 length is 14 residues. Trimming took 3 bases from V and 5 from J, leaving 17 bases between them. CDR3 nucleotides: TGCAGCGTTGATCGAACAGGGACGGGCAACGAGCAGTACTTC. Its protein is CSVDRTGTGNEQYF.

The chain is built from TRBV20-1 and TRBJ2-1, with TRBD2 identical over 11 bases. The CDR3 has 14 residues. With 0 bases clipped from V and 10 bases from J, the junction kept 5 bases outside the gene matches. CDR1 and CDR2 (germline): DFQATT, SNEGSKA (reference sequence). The CDR3 protein is CSARDPSGGREQFF. The CDR3, as DNA: TGCAGTGCTAGAGACCCTAGCGGGGGGAGGGAGCAGTTCTTC.

The chain carries TRBV18 and TRBJ2-1; tentative D call: TRBD2 (5 bases). The germline gives CDR1 KGHSH, CDR2 LQKENI. With 3 bases removed from V and 4 bases from J, the gap between germline ends came to 10 bases. The CDR3 sequence is 14 residues long. The DNA for the CDR3 is TGTGCCAGCTCACCGGAGGCACCTTACAATGAGCAGTTCTTC. This codes for CASSPEAPYNEQFF.

V is TRBV18 and J is TRBJ2-3; 8 bases align to TRBD1. Trimming at V came to 1 base and at J to 3 bases, leaving 6 bases not matched to a gene. CDR1 and CDR2 (germline): KGHSH, LQKENI. The length of the CDR3 is 16 residues. This CDR3 is CASSPLLRGRTDTQYF. Here the CDR3 DNA reads TGTGCCAGCTCACCACTCCTCAGGGGGCGTACAGATACGCAGTATTTT.